Listed below are T cell receptor beta chains from one sample, sequenced in a study of blood T cell repertoires in COVID-19. This table comes from immunoSEQ multiplex PCR, and its TCRdb copy is limited to in-frame clones, with some not included. The sample carries nearly 55,000 clones, more than 70% recorded once. What was sequenced was peripheral blood. The receptor source for this set is a man aged 65-85 years with active COVID-19. Each CDR3 is given with its conserved first and last residue. A D gene is named only where the DNA matches it firmly. Expanded clones are given a class, and other clones once, few, many or no size at all.

D gene,J gene,V gene,clone size,CDR3 protein,CDR3 DNA
TRBD1,TRBJ2-1,TRBV18,few,CASSPRTGASSYNEQFF,TGTGCCAGCTCACCGAGGACAGGGGCCAGCTCCTACAATGAGCAGTTCTTC
TRBD2,TRBJ2-6,TRBV10-3,few,CAISPGGSSGANVLTF,TGTGCCATCAGTCCGGGGGGATCTTCTGGGGCCAACGTCCTGACTTTC
.,TRBJ1-6,TRBV30,.,CAWSAGPPGIDNSPLHF,TGTGCCTGGAGTGCAGGCCCCCCTGGCATAGATAATTCACCCCTCCACTTT
TRBD1,TRBJ1-1,TRBV2,.,CASSDRGREAFF,TGTGCCAGCAGTGACAGGGGGCGTGAAGCTTTCTTT
TRBD1,TRBJ1-2,TRBV27,.,CASRGQAHYGYTF,TGTGCCAGCAGAGGACAGGCCCACTATGGCTACACCTTC
.,TRBJ1-1,TRBV19,.,CASSNRGHRLNTEAFF,TGTGCCAGTAGTAATCGGGGTCACCGTTTGAACACTGAAGCTTTCTTT
.,TRBJ2-1,TRBV7-2,.,CASSPPAGRNEQFF,TGTGCCAGCAGCCCTCCGGCGGGGAGGAATGAGCAGTTCTTC
.,TRBJ1-2,TRBV5-1,.,CASSLDSNSYGYTF,TGCGCCAGCAGCTTGGACTCCAACTCCTATGGCTACACCTTC
TRBD2,TRBJ2-1,TRBV6-6,.,CASSPGGSYNEQFF,TGTGCCAGCAGTCCGGGGGGGTCGTACAATGAGCAGTTCTTC
TRBD2,TRBJ2-3,TRBV7-2,.,CASSLALPSGISTDTQYF,TGTGCCAGCAGCTTAGCCTTGCCTAGCGGGATCAGCACAGATACGCAGTATTTT
.,TRBJ1-6,TRBV25-1,.,CASSEVVGRDSPLHF,TGTGCCAGCAGTGAAGTGGTTGGCAGGGATTCACCCCTCCACTTT
.,TRBJ1-1,TRBV7-2,.,CASSFARGGQNAEAFF,TGTGCCAGCAGCTTCGCCCGGGGGGGGCAGAACGCTGAAGCTTTCTTT
TRBD2,TRBJ2-5,TRBV4-2,.,CASSQQTSGVMETQYF,TGTGCCAGCAGCCAGCAGACTAGCGGGGTAATGGAGACCCAGTACTTC
.,TRBJ2-1,TRBV3-1/TRBV3-2,.,CASSQDSGLLSSYNEQFF,TGTGCCAGCAGCCAAGATTCGGGACTGTTGAGCTCCTACAATGAGCAGTTCTTC
.,TRBJ2-1,TRBV5-4,.,CASSFIGSYNEQFF,TGTGCCAGCAGCTTCATCGGTTCCTACAATGAGCAGTTCTTC
.,TRBJ1-6,TRBV5-8,.,CASSRDSYNSPLHF,TGTGCCAGCAGTCGCGACAGCTATAATTCACCCCTCCACTTT
.,TRBJ1-6,TRBV13,once,CASSLVQGIITYNSPLHF,TGTGCCAGCAGCTTAGTCCAGGGCATCATTACCTATAATTCACCCCTCCACTTT
TRBD2,TRBJ2-2,TRBV11-3,.,CASSLERLAGGHTGELFF,TGTGCCAGCAGCTTGGAAAGACTAGCGGGGGGTCACACCGGGGAGCTGTTTTTT
TRBD1,TRBJ1-1,TRBV7-3,.,CASSASDRVDTEAFF,TGTGCCAGCAGCGCCTCCGACAGGGTGGACACTGAAGCTTTCTTT
TRBD2,TRBJ2-3,TRBV5-4,.,CASSLAGLAGTDTQYF,TGTGCCAGCAGCTTGGCAGGGCTAGCGGGCACAGATACGCAGTATTTT
TRBD2,TRBJ2-3,TRBV9,.,CASSVEAGLAPDTQYF,TGTGCCAGCAGCGTAGAAGCGGGACTAGCACCAGATACGCAGTATTTT
TRBD2,TRBJ2-3,TRBV5-8,.,CASSLPGLLPTDTQYF,TGTGCCAGCAGCTTGCCGGGACTACTTCCCACAGATACGCAGTATTTT
.,TRBJ1-2,TRBV9,.,CASSASGLDYGYTF,TGTGCCAGCAGCGCCTCGGGACTGGACTATGGCTACACCTTC
.,TRBJ2-7,TRBV10-3,.,CAISESGTTKDQYF,TGTGCCATCAGTGAGTCCGGCACTACAAAGGATCAGTACTTC
.,TRBJ2-1,TRBV6-5,once,CAGSGHHSYNEQFF,TGTGCCGGCTCGGGACACCACTCCTACAATGAGCAGTTCTTC
TRBD2,TRBJ2-1,TRBV7-8,.,CASSLVPGTRYEQFF,TGTGCCAGCAGCTTAGTTCCCGGGACTAGGTATGAGCAGTTCTTC
.,TRBJ1-5,TRBV24-1,.,CATSGPGVGNQPQHF,TGTGCCACCAGTGGCCCAGGGGTAGGCAATCAGCCCCAGCATTTT
TRBD1,TRBJ1-1,TRBV11-1,.,CASSLGDRGLNTEAFF,TGTGCCAGCAGCTTAGGGGACAGGGGGCTGAACACTGAAGCTTTCTTT
.,TRBJ1-6,TRBV6-6,once,CASSYRGSYNSPLHF,TGTGCCAGCAGTTACAGGGGATCCTATAATTCACCCCTCCACTTT
.,TRBJ2-5,TRBV11-1,.,CASSSRTVSRKETQYF,TGTGCCAGCAGCTCCCGGACAGTTTCTCGTAAAGAGACCCAGTACTTC